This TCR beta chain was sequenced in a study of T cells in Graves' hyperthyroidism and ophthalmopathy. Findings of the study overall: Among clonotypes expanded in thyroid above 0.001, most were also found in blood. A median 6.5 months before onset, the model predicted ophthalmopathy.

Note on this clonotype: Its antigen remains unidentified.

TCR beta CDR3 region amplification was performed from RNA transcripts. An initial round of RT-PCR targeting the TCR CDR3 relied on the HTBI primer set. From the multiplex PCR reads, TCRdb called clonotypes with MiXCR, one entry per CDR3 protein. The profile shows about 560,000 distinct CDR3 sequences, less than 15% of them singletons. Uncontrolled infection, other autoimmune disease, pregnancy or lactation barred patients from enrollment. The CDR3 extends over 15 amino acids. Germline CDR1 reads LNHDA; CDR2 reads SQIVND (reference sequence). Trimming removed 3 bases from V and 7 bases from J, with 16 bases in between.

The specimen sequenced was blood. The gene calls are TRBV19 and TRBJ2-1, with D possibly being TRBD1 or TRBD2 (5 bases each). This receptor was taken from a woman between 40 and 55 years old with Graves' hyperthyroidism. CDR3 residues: CASSIRRGRENEQFF. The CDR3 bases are TGTGCCAGTAGTATCCGCCGGGGACGCGAGAATGAGCAGTTCTTC.